The source of this TCR beta chain is a study of T cell repertoires in cytomegalovirus infection. Study context: Shared public TCR beta signatures pointed to both CMV infection and a matching HLA type.

The study, taken as a whole, reports: The study identified carriers of CMV plus the relevant HLA from cumulative public TCR beta family frequency. HLA-C-restricted TCR beta clonotypes specific for CMV led the ex vivo response.

TCRdb re-derived calls from the reads in MiXCR, one entry per CDR3 protein. Among 150,000 to 200,000 distinct CDR3 sequences, approximately 14% were seen once, and the ten largest hold 27%. Only a few counts were recorded for this clonotype. Its antigen is as yet unknown. Trimming removed 8 bases from V and 8 bases from J; junction bases left unmatched: 7. Germline assignment: CDR1 MGHDK and CDR2 SYGVNS. CDR3 length equals 13 residues. The receptor was derived from a human donor in good health (CMV status not recorded). Some clones in this sample may be carry-over from other donors' samples. The material sequenced was PBMCs. The chain employs TRBV25-1 and TRBJ2-1; 9 bases map to TRBD1. CDR3 nucleotides: TGTGCCAGCCAGGACAGGGGAAGGGATGAGCAGTTCTTC. Translated: CASQDRGRDEQFF.